The rows below give T cell receptor beta chains drawn from one sample of a study of shared clonotypes between healthy human individuals. This table comes from immunoSEQ multiplex PCR, and its TCRdb copy is limited to in-frame clones, with some not included. Here the sample spans around 550,000 clones, 96% being singletons. The specimen sequenced was naive CD4+ T cells sorted from blood. The receptors come from a woman between 25 and 40 years old in good health. Both conserved end residues are part of each CDR3. A D gene is named only where the DNA matches it firmly. Rows may omit the clone size; those that give it use once, few, many or a size class.

d_call: TRBD1
j_call: TRBJ2-4
v_call: TRBV28
clone_size: .
cdr3_nt: TGTGCCAGCAGTCTCCAACCGGACAGGGGGAGAAACATTCAGTACTTC
cdr3_aa: CASSLQPDRGRNIQYF

d_call: TRBD1
j_call: TRBJ1-1
v_call: TRBV10-1
clone_size: few
cdr3_nt: TGCGCCAGCGCCCTGACAGGGGGAACTGAAGCTTTCTTT
cdr3_aa: CASALTGGTEAFF

d_call: .
j_call: TRBJ1-1
v_call: TRBV29-1
clone_size: few
cdr3_nt: TGCAGCGTTGGGGTTCCGAACATGAACACTGAAGCTTTCTTT
cdr3_aa: CSVGVPNMNTEAFF

d_call: TRBD1
j_call: TRBJ1-5
v_call: TRBV6-1
clone_size: .
cdr3_nt: TGTGCCAGCCTGGGACAGATCAATCAGCCCCAGCATTTT
cdr3_aa: CASLGQINQPQHF

d_call: TRBD1
j_call: TRBJ2-1
v_call: TRBV4-1
clone_size: once
cdr3_nt: TGCGCCAGCAGAAGTAACAGGGGAACTTACAATGAGCAGTTCTTC
cdr3_aa: CASRSNRGTYNEQFF

d_call: TRBD2
j_call: TRBJ2-1
v_call: TRBV14
clone_size: .
cdr3_nt: TGTGCCAGCAGCCCGGTGGGGGGACTACAGGCCAATGAGCAGTTCTTC
cdr3_aa: CASSPVGGLQANEQFF

d_call: .
j_call: TRBJ2-2
v_call: TRBV7-3
clone_size: .
cdr3_nt: TGTGCCAGCAGCCGACAGGGAGGGACCGGGGAGCTGTTTTTT
cdr3_aa: CASSRQGGTGELFF

d_call: TRBD2
j_call: TRBJ2-7
v_call: TRBV28
clone_size: .
cdr3_nt: TGTGCCAGCAAACGGTCGGGACTAGCGGGTGAGCAGTACTTC
cdr3_aa: CASKRSGLAGEQYF

d_call: TRBD2
j_call: TRBJ2-7
v_call: TRBV5-1
clone_size: .
cdr3_nt: TGCGCCAGCAGCCGCTCCGGGACTAGCGACGAGCAGTACTTC
cdr3_aa: CASSRSGTSDEQYF

d_call: TRBD2
j_call: TRBJ2-3
v_call: TRBV5-4
clone_size: .
cdr3_nt: TGTGCCAGCAGCTTTCTAGCGGGAGGCCACACAGATACGCAGTATTTT
cdr3_aa: CASSFLAGGHTDTQYF

d_call: .
j_call: TRBJ2-7
v_call: TRBV6-5
clone_size: .
cdr3_nt: TGTGCCAGCATTTCGACTCTCACCTACGAGCAGTACTTC
cdr3_aa: CASISTLTYEQYF

d_call: TRBD2
j_call: TRBJ2-7
v_call: TRBV28
clone_size: .
cdr3_nt: TGTGCCAGCACTAGCGGGAGCTCCTACGAGCAGTACTTC
cdr3_aa: CASTSGSSYEQYF

d_call: .
j_call: TRBJ2-1
v_call: TRBV7-8
clone_size: .
cdr3_nt: TGTGCCAGCAGCTTAGAAAAAGGGAACAATCGCAATGAGCAGTTCTTC
cdr3_aa: CASSLEKGNNRNEQFF

d_call: .
j_call: TRBJ2-3
v_call: TRBV7-2
clone_size: once
cdr3_nt: TGTGCCAGCAGATCTTCCGGGACTCCGAATACGCAGTATTTT
cdr3_aa: CASRSSGTPNTQYF

d_call: .
j_call: TRBJ1-2
v_call: TRBV28
clone_size: .
cdr3_nt: TGTGCCAGCACCGTGGACCAGAGAGGGGGCTACACCTTC
cdr3_aa: CASTVDQRGGYTF

d_call: .
j_call: TRBJ1-5
v_call: TRBV6-6
clone_size: .
cdr3_nt: TGTGCCAGCAGCGGAGGGGACGGCAATCAGCCCCAGCATTTT
cdr3_aa: CASSGGDGNQPQHF

d_call: TRBD1
j_call: TRBJ1-2
v_call: TRBV7-2
clone_size: once
cdr3_nt: TGTGCCAGCAGCTCAAAATCCGGGACAGGGGGTCTTCGCTACACCTTC
cdr3_aa: CASSSKSGTGGLRYTF

d_call: TRBD2
j_call: TRBJ2-7
v_call: TRBV5-1
clone_size: .
cdr3_nt: TGCGCCAGCAGCTTGACTAGCGAGATCTACGAGCAGTACTTC
cdr3_aa: CASSLTSEIYEQYF

d_call: .
j_call: TRBJ1-1
v_call: TRBV7-9
clone_size: .
cdr3_nt: TGTGCCAGCACCAAGACTGAGAACACTGAAGCTTTCTTT
cdr3_aa: CASTKTENTEAFF

d_call: TRBD1
j_call: TRBJ2-7
v_call: TRBV6-5
clone_size: .
cdr3_nt: TGTGCCAGCAGCCGACACCCGGGACAGGGGTATGAGCAGTACTTC
cdr3_aa: CASSRHPGQGYEQYF

d_call: .
j_call: TRBJ1-1
v_call: TRBV7-9
clone_size: .
cdr3_nt: TGTGCCAGCAGCTTAGGAGGAGGACCTGAAGCTTTCTTT
cdr3_aa: CASSLGGGPEAFF

d_call: TRBD2
j_call: TRBJ2-1
v_call: TRBV7-6
clone_size: .
cdr3_nt: TGTGCCAGCAGCACCACTAGCGGAGACTCCTACAATGAGCAGTTCTTC
cdr3_aa: CASSTTSGDSYNEQFF

d_call: TRBD2
j_call: TRBJ2-3
v_call: TRBV19
clone_size: once
cdr3_nt: TGTGCCAGTAGTAGCGGTAGCGGGAGAGGGGGCACAGATACGCAGTATTTT
cdr3_aa: CASSSGSGRGGTDTQYF

d_call: .
j_call: TRBJ2-1
v_call: TRBV19
clone_size: .
cdr3_nt: TGTGCCAGTAGTGACGTGGGGGCTAGGACTGAGCAGTTCTTC
cdr3_aa: CASSDVGARTEQFF

d_call: .
j_call: TRBJ2-2
v_call: TRBV6-4
clone_size: .
cdr3_nt: TGTGCCAGCAGTGAAGCGGACGCCCCCGGGGAGCTGTTTTTT
cdr3_aa: CASSEADAPGELFF

d_call: TRBD1
j_call: TRBJ2-2
v_call: TRBV6-1
clone_size: .
cdr3_nt: TGTGCCAGCAAATGGGGACAGACGAACACCGGGGAGCTGTTTTTT
cdr3_aa: CASKWGQTNTGELFF

d_call: .
j_call: TRBJ2-3
v_call: TRBV9
clone_size: .
cdr3_nt: TGTGCCAGCAGCGTAGGATTAGTCGCAGATACGCAGTATTTT
cdr3_aa: CASSVGLVADTQYF

d_call: .
j_call: TRBJ1-5
v_call: TRBV28
clone_size: .
cdr3_nt: TGTGCCAGCACCTCGGACGGAGTAAATCAGCCCCAGCATTTT
cdr3_aa: CASTSDGVNQPQHF

d_call: TRBD2
j_call: TRBJ2-7
v_call: TRBV5-1
clone_size: .
cdr3_nt: TGCGCCAGCAGCTCAAGCGGGAGCTCTAGGTTTGAGCAGTACTTC
cdr3_aa: CASSSSGSSRFEQYF

d_call: TRBD2
j_call: TRBJ2-5
v_call: TRBV4-1
clone_size: .
cdr3_nt: TGCGCCAGCAGCCGAGTCGGCGGGAGGCCGGGGGCCCAGTACTTC
cdr3_aa: CASSRVGGRPGAQYF

d_call: .
j_call: TRBJ1-1
v_call: TRBV28
clone_size: .
cdr3_nt: TGTGCCAGCACCCCTTCAAAGGGGAAGAACACTGAAGCTTTCTTT
cdr3_aa: CASTPSKGKNTEAFF

d_call: .
j_call: TRBJ2-1
v_call: TRBV30
clone_size: .
cdr3_nt: TGTGCCTGGAGTATCGGAAGCGAGTGGCAGTTCTTC
cdr3_aa: CAWSIGSEWQFF

d_call: .
j_call: TRBJ2-1
v_call: TRBV18
clone_size: .
cdr3_nt: TGTGCCAGCTCACCAAGCTACAGCGACTCCTACAATGAGCAGTTCTTC
cdr3_aa: CASSPSYSDSYNEQFF

d_call: .
j_call: TRBJ2-7
v_call: TRBV28
clone_size: .
cdr3_nt: TGTGCCAGCAGGGATGCGGTCTACGAGCAGTACTTC
cdr3_aa: CASRDAVYEQYF

d_call: TRBD2
j_call: TRBJ2-5
v_call: TRBV27
clone_size: .
cdr3_nt: TGTGCCAGCAGGGTAGGGCTAGCGGGAGGGGTTAGGGAGACCCAGTACTTC
cdr3_aa: CASRVGLAGGVRETQYF

d_call: TRBD1
j_call: TRBJ1-1
v_call: TRBV19
clone_size: .
cdr3_nt: TGTGCCAGTAGTGCTACAGGGGGCCTTACTGAAGCTTTCTTT
cdr3_aa: CASSATGGLTEAFF

d_call: .
j_call: TRBJ2-7
v_call: TRBV28
clone_size: .
cdr3_nt: TGTGCCAGCACCGAAAGGCTCCCTACCTACGAGCAGTACTTC
cdr3_aa: CASTERLPTYEQYF

d_call: .
j_call: TRBJ1-4
v_call: TRBV28
clone_size: .
cdr3_nt: TGTGCCAGCACCTCCACCCCGGGGAGGCGTGGCACCGATGAAAAACTGTTTTTT
cdr3_aa: CASTSTPGRRGTDEKLFF

d_call: TRBD2
j_call: TRBJ2-1
v_call: TRBV7-7
clone_size: .
cdr3_nt: TGTGCCAGCAGCACACTAGCGGGAGGGAACAATGAGCAGTTCTTC
cdr3_aa: CASSTLAGGNNEQFF

d_call: .
j_call: TRBJ1-6
v_call: TRBV7-3
clone_size: once
cdr3_nt: TGTGCCAGCAGCTTAACCCCCGGATCACCCCTCCACTTT
cdr3_aa: CASSLTPGSPLHF